This entry lists 6 T cell receptor beta chains sequenced from one sample in a study of regulatory T cells in long-lasting Graves disease. Time point noted: persistent/refractory GD, antithyroid drugs over 5 years with positive TRAb. PBMC-derived RNA was used for the TCR library. Researchers made TCR beta libraries by using iRepertoire HTBI primers and running Arm-PCR on CDR3 regions. TCRdb reprocessed the multiplex PCR reads via MiXCR and lists one record per CDR3 protein. The repertoire consists of some 370,000 distinct CDR3 sequences, with less than 25% occurring once and the leading ten covering 20%. The sample in question was peripheral blood mononuclear cells (PBMCs), obtained when the disease was refractory, from a patient treated with antithyroid drugs. Source of these receptors: a female donor with Graves disease.

This clonotype was counted a few times. The rearrangement joins TRBV6-1 to TRBJ2-2; 13 bases map to TRBD2. The CDR3 runs to 16 residues. Germline loops: CDR1 MNHNS, CDR2 SASEGT. V shed 6 bases and J 6 bases; nucleotides not matched to a gene: 7. CDR3 amino acids: CASSRRTSGSSGELFF. The CDR3 region has the DNA TGTGCCAGCAGCCGTCGGACTAGCGGGAGTTCCGGGGAGCTGTTTTTT.

There are many counts of this clonotype. The chain employs TRBV20-1 and TRBJ1-2, with unresolved D. V was pared by 5 bases and J by 6 bases, with 19 bases between. The germline CDR1 and CDR2 sequences are DFQATT and SNEGSKA (reference sequence). CDR3 length: 14 residues. The chain's CDR3 is CSADQKRHHNGYTF. Here the CDR3 DNA reads TGCAGTGCTGATCAGAAAAGACACCACAATGGCTACACCTTC.

The J gene is TRBJ2-2, the V gene TRBV5-4, with 12 bases that match TRBD2. The CDR3 totals 18 residues. CDR1 SGHNT and CDR2 YYREEE come from the germline V gene (reference sequence). V was clipped by 2 bases and J by 5 bases; unmatched bases: 10. This chain's CDR3 is CASSFEMTSGRLTGELFF. The CDR3 DNA sequence: TGTGCCAGCAGCTTCGAGATGACTAGCGGGAGACTTACCGGGGAGCTGTTTTTT.

This clonotype has at least ten counts. The V call is TRBV6-1, the J call TRBJ1-4; possible D gene TRBD1, 6 bases. V lost 8 bases, J lost 8 bases, and 15 bases lay in between. This CDR3 is 13 amino acids long. The germline V gene has CDR1 MNHNS and CDR2 SASEGT. DNA for the CDR3: TGTGCCAGCTGCACAGGGACGGGCGAAAAACTGTTTTTT. Its protein is CASCTGTGEKLFF.

The gene calls are TRBV11-2 and TRBJ2-7; 9 positions agree with TRBD2. The CDR3 totals 20 residues. V shed 0 bases, J shed 2 bases, and the junction held 17 bases outside the gene matches. Germline lookup yields CDR1 SGHAT and CDR2 FQNNGV. The CDR3 here is CASSLDLPGGIAGAPYEQYF. The CDR3 DNA is TGTGCCAGCAGCTTAGACCTCCCAGGGGGGATAGCGGGAGCTCCCTACGAGCAGTACTTC.

This clonotype appeared once. The chain employs TRBV6-5 and TRBJ2-7; perhaps TRBD1 as D (5 bases). V dropped 4 bases and J dropped 0 bases, with 10 bases sitting between them. The CDR3 contains 14 residues. The germline V gene encodes CDR1 MNHEY and CDR2 SVGAGI. The CDR3 sequence is CASSWAGNSYEQYF. The CDR3 coding sequence is TGTGCCAGCAGTTGGGCAGGGAACTCCTACGAGCAGTACTTC.